This note documents a single TCR beta chain sequence. Its specificity is not known. This sample was included in a study of early T cells in non-severe SARS-CoV-2 infection. Study at large: Unsorted whole-blood RNA was sequenced in bulk, leaving chains unpaired.

From germline, CDR1 is DFQATT and CDR2 SNEGSKA (reference sequence). CDR3 length: 13 amino acids. Trimming stripped 5 bases from V and 2 bases from J, with 12 bases between. Notes on the study in general: The VDJdb matching leaned toward anti-spike CD8 responses and overlooked private and CD4 specificities.

Individual cDNA molecules each received unique molecular identifiers attached to them. TCRdb analysed the 5' RACE reads with MiXCR anew, one entry per CDR3 protein. The repertoire holds around 25,000 distinct CDR3 sequences, approximately 2.9% seen once, with under 0.75% in the top ten. The V and J genes are TRBV20-1 and TRBJ1-2; the D gene is possibly TRBD1 (6 bases). Sequencing input: whole blood. This receptor was taken from an adult who was a healthcare worker with PCR-confirmed SARS-CoV-2 infection or an uninfected control (not recorded which). The CDR3: CSALRQANYGYTF. As DNA, the CDR3 is TGCAGTGCTCTCAGACAGGCGAACTATGGCTACACCTTC.